This TCR beta chain comes out of a study of CD8 T cells in ankylosing spondylitis. Study-wide findings and caveats: Ankylosing spondylitis blood seemed to carry a telltale TCR beta motif made of about 8 highly homologous variants.

The CDR3 runs to 18 residues. Germline CDR1 is SGHAT and CDR2 is FQNNGV. Trimming cost V 5 bases and J 0 bases, with 23 bases left between them. This clonotype turned up a few times. The antigen remains undetermined. Quantitative 5'-RACE with molecular barcodes was used to make the TCR beta libraries. MiXCR, run by TCRdb on the 5' RACE reads, gives a single entry per CDR3 protein. The sample has a few hundred thousand distinct CDR3 sequences; roughly 8% are singletons. The V call is TRBV11-2, the J call TRBJ2-7, with D maybe TRBD1 (9 bases). The sequenced sample consisted of blood, either unsorted or a sorted T cell fraction (not recorded which). The sequence was collected from a male donor with ankylosing spondylitis. CDR3 bases: TGTGCCAGCAGCCTACAGGGGGCCGTAGCGGGATTCTCCTACGAGCAGTACTTC. As protein: CASSLQGAVAGFSYEQYF.